The 22 T cell receptor beta chains below come from one sample, sequenced in a study of regulatory T cells in long-lasting Graves disease. Time point indicated: newly diagnosed GD, antithyroid drugs for less than 3 months. PBMC-derived RNA was used for the TCR library. CDR3 regions were amplified by Arm-PCR using iRepertoire HTBI primers to build TCR beta libraries. TCRdb re-analysed the multiplex PCR reads in MiXCR, keeping a single row per CDR3 protein. The data contain 500,000 or so distinct CDR3 sequences, roughly 17% of them seen just once; the ten biggest clones take up 10% to 15%. A further study also used this sample, focusing on T cells in Graves' hyperthyroidism and ophthalmopathy.

Material: peripheral blood mononuclear cells (PBMCs), obtained at new diagnosis, from a patient treated with antithyroid drugs. The receptors derive from a man in his forties or fifties with Graves disease.

This clonotype has ten or more counts. The J gene is TRBJ1-2, the V gene TRBV28; possible D gene TRBD1, 6 bases. V was shortened by 6 bases and J by 4 bases, with 15 bases between the two germline ends. Germline CDR1 and CDR2: MDHEN and SYDVKM. The CDR3 has 14 residues. This CDR3 is CASRNGQLPYGYTF. CDR3 coding DNA: TGTGCCAGCAGAAATGGACAGCTTCCCTATGGCTACACCTTC.

The chain combines TRBV29-1 with TRBJ2-1, with 10 bases fitting TRBD2. J gave up 6 bases and V 6 bases, and 2 bases lay outside the gene matches. From germline, CDR1 is SQVTM and CDR2 ANQGSEA. The CDR3 runs to 12 residues. Here the CDR3 DNA reads TGCAGCGTCGCTAGCGGGAGCAATGAGCAGTTCTTC. This translates into CSVASGSNEQFF.

This clonotype showed up many times. The CDR3 DNA follows: TGTGCCAGCAGCGGTCGGACTCCCGGGAAAGATACGCAGTATTTT. Translation: CASSGRTPGKDTQYF. The chain employs TRBV7-2 and TRBJ2-3; a possible D gene is TRBD2 (5 bases). Germline loops: CDR1 SGHTA, CDR2 FQGNSA. The V and J ends lost 5 bases and 5 bases respectively, with 17 bases between them. This CDR3 contains 15 residues.

The chain has TRBV5-1 and TRBJ2-1; TRBD2 agrees at 11 bases. V shed 3 bases and J 0 bases; nucleotides not matched to a gene: 8. The germline gives CDR1 SGHRS, CDR2 YFSETQ. CDR3 length: 18 residues. CDR3 nucleotides: TGCGCCAGCAGCTCACCTACTAGCGGGAGTGACTCCTACAATGAGCAGTTCTTC. Its protein product is CASSSPTSGSDSYNEQFF.

This clonotype was recorded a few times. The chain has TRBV4-1 and TRBJ2-2; 10 bases agree with TRBD1. CDR1 is MGHRA, CDR2 YSYEKL, per germline. The CDR3 covers 16 residues. Trimming at V came to 1 base and at J to 6 bases, leaving 5 bases not matched to a gene. The CDR3 nucleotides read TGCGCCAGCAGCCAAGCGGGACAGGGGAGGCCCGGGGAGCTGTTTTTT. This sequence encodes CASSQAGQGRPGELFF.

This clonotype appeared a few times. The V call is TRBV18, the J call TRBJ2-7; 9 nucleotides match TRBD2. This CDR3 has 16 amino acids. The J segment lost 5 bases and the V segment lost 3 bases, leaving 11 bases of the junction unmatched. Germline V gives CDR1 KGHSH, CDR2 LQKENI. The CDR3 loop is CASSPPLAGGSHEQYF. CDR3 DNA sequence: TGTGCCAGCTCACCTCCCCTCGCGGGAGGGTCGCACGAGCAGTACTTC. The full variable domain, rest sourced from reference TRBV18 and TRBJ2-7, is NAGVMQNPRHLVRRRGQEARLRCSPMKGHSHVYWYRQLPEEGLKFMVYLQKENIIDESGMPKERFSAEFPKEGPSILRIQQVVRGDSAAYFCASSPPLAGGSHEQYFGPGTRLTVT.

This clonotype was picked up many times. The rearrangement links TRBV20-1 to TRBJ1-2; D may be TRBD1 (5 bases). Germline CDR1 is DFQATT and CDR2 is SNEGSKA (reference sequence). V was shortened by 1 base and J by 0 bases, with 15 bases between the two germline ends. There are 16 residues in the CDR3. The DNA for the CDR3 is TGCAGTGCTAGAGTCCCACGACAGAGCACTAACTATGGCTACACCTTC. This translates into CSARVPRQSTNYGYTF.

This clonotype has more than one count but fewer than ten. The chain recombines TRBV5-1 with TRBJ1-4; D is unclear. This CDR3 is 15 amino acids long. V was shortened by 4 bases and J by 0 bases, with 10 bases between the two germline ends. Germline V lookup: CDR1 SGHRS, CDR2 YFSETQ. CDR3 region: CASSGPGATNEKLFF. For the CDR3, the DNA is TGCGCCAGCAGCGGTCCGGGAGCAACTAATGAAAAACTGTTTTTT.

This clonotype was seen at least ten times. The genes are TRBV28 and TRBJ1-5; 7 bases match TRBD1. The germline V gene has CDR1 MDHEN and CDR2 SYDVKM. The CDR3 covers 15 residues. V trimming: 3 bases; J trimming: 4 bases; junction bases outside the gene matches: 6. The CDR3 reads CASSFPSRGNQPQHF. The CDR3 DNA follows: TGTGCCAGCAGTTTCCCATCCAGGGGGAATCAGCCCCAGCATTTT.

This clonotype was observed at least ten times. The CDR3 nucleotides are TGTGCCAGCAGTGATCCATTTGCGGATACGCAGTATTTT. Amino acids: CASSDPFADTQYF. The genes are TRBV2 and TRBJ2-3; no reliable D call. This CDR3 has 13 amino acids. V was shortened by 3 bases and J by 6 bases, with 10 bases between the two germline ends. Germline values: CDR1 SNHLY, CDR2 FYNNEI.

Only a few counts were recorded for this clonotype. This chain links TRBV6-2 or TRBV6-3 with TRBJ2-7, with D perhaps TRBD2 (6 bases). This CDR3 contains 13 residues. From germline, CDR1 is MNHEY and CDR2 SVGEGT. The V end lost 6 bases, the J end lost 0 bases, and 9 bases lay between the germline ends. The CDR3 loop reads CASRLSGSYEQYF. The CDR3 DNA follows: TGTGCCAGCAGGCTTAGCGGCTCCTACGAGCAGTACTTC.

This clonotype was observed many times. The genes are TRBV7-9 and TRBJ2-1; 12 bases map to TRBD1. The trim removed 5 bases at V and 7 bases at J, leaving 9 bases unmatched. The CDR3 is 16 residues long. The V gene's germline CDR1 is SEHNR and CDR2 FQNEAQ (reference sequence). In DNA, the CDR3 is TGTGCCAGCAGCCCTAGTGGGGACAGGGGGCTAAATGAGCAGTTCTTC. This sequence encodes CASSPSGDRGLNEQFF.

This clonotype showed up just a few times. The chain is built from TRBV15 and TRBJ2-7; D is perhaps TRBD1 (6 bases). The CDR3 has 15 amino acids. Deletions cut 0 bases from V and 2 bases from J, with 11 bases between. CDR1 and CDR2 (germline): LNHNV, YYDKDF (reference sequence). CDR3 DNA sequence: TGTGCCACCAGCAGAGATGGGACATTGACCTACGAGCAGTACTTC. Translation: CATSRDGTLTYEQYF.

V is TRBV6-2 or TRBV6-3 and J is TRBJ2-7, with 8 positions matching TRBD2. The J segment lost 3 bases and the V segment lost 8 bases, leaving 6 bases of the junction unmatched. This CDR3 has 13 residues. Germline CDR1 MNHEY, CDR2 SVGEGT. The CDR3 here is CASGIAGNYEQYF. The CDR3 coding sequence is TGTGCCAGCGGGATAGCGGGGAACTACGAGCAGTACTTC.

This clonotype was found many times. The V and J genes are TRBV18 and TRBJ2-4, with D unclear. Germline V lookup: CDR1 KGHSH, CDR2 LQKENI. The CDR3 sequence is 16 residues long. Trimming removed 1 base from V and 0 bases from J, with 10 bases in between. In DNA form, the CDR3 reads TGTGCCAGCTCACCACGAGGCACCCAAGCCAAAAACATTCAGTACTTC. Encoded protein: CASSPRGTQAKNIQYF.

Many counts were recorded for this clonotype. The chain recombines TRBV20-1 with TRBJ2-3; D may be TRBD2 (5 bases). The V end lost 5 bases, the J end lost 3 bases, and 15 bases lay between the germline ends. In germline, CDR1 is DFQATT, CDR2 SNEGSKA (reference sequence). The CDR3 consists of 14 residues. The CDR3 loop is CSAQRRSGTDTQYF. CDR3 coding DNA: TGCAGTGCTCAAAGGAGGAGTGGGACAGATACGCAGTATTTT.

Comments on this clonotype: This may come from a read error, since a much larger clone is one base off. This rearrangement joins TRBV7-3 to TRBJ2-7, with D perhaps being TRBD1 or TRBD2 (5 bases each). The V end was cut by 5 bases, the J end by 7 bases, with 21 bases between. The germline CDR1 and CDR2 sequences are SGHTA and FQGTGA. This CDR3 is built from 15 residues. Here the CDR3 reads CASSLTGTYGSEQYF. CDR3 DNA sequence: TGTGCCAGCAGCCTGACCGGGACCTATGGGTCGGAGCAGTACTTC.

The chain couples TRBV27 to TRBJ2-1; no clear D gene. Germline loops: CDR1 MNHEY, CDR2 SMNVEV (reference sequence). The CDR3 extends over 14 amino acids. Trimming removed 5 bases at V and 8 bases at J, with 16 bases between. CDR3 protein: CASSELLARDEQFF. DNA for the CDR3: TGTGCCAGCAGTGAACTCCTCGCAAGGGATGAGCAGTTCTTC.

This clonotype was observed a few times. The rearrangement joins TRBV29-1 to TRBJ2-3, with 11 bases lining up with TRBD2. Per the germline V gene, CDR1 is SQVTM and CDR2 is ANQGSEA. The CDR3 has 14 residues. V lost 6 bases to trimming and J lost 5 bases; unmatched junction nucleotides: 7. The CDR3 spells CSVRALAGGDTQYF. The CDR3 DNA reads as TGCAGCGTCCGGGCGCTAGCGGGAGGAGATACGCAGTATTTT.

In its sample, this clonotype was seen many times. The chain is built from TRBV29-1 and TRBJ2-1, with a weak D call TRBD2 (5 bases). The CDR3 loop spans 14 amino acids. The V end lost 2 bases, the J end lost 7 bases, and 15 bases lay between the germline ends. Germline CDR1 reads SQVTM; CDR2 reads ANQGSEA. The CDR3 spells CSVEMDWRKNEQFF. The CDR3 DNA is TGCAGCGTTGAAATGGACTGGAGGAAGAATGAGCAGTTCTTC.

The chain couples TRBV12-3 or TRBV12-4 to TRBJ2-7; 12 nucleotides match TRBD2. The CDR3 sequence is 16 residues long. V was clipped by 6 bases and J by 4 bases; unmatched bases: 10. The CDR3 spells CASRMTSGRRRYEQYF. The CDR3 nucleotides read TGTGCCAGCAGAATGACTAGCGGGAGACGTAGGTACGAGCAGTACTTC.

This clonotype occurred a few times. This sequence joins TRBV27 and TRBJ2-3; D unclear. Trimming pared 5 bases from V and 6 bases from J, leaving 12 bases between. CDR3 length: 13 residues. Germline-derived CDR1 and CDR2 are MNHEY and SMNVEV (reference sequence). The CDR3 region is CASSPTNTDTQYF. CDR3 nucleotides: TGTGCCAGCAGTCCCACGAACACCGATACGCAGTATTTT.